This is a list of T cell receptor beta chains from one sample in a study of OX40 agonist ivuxolimab in advanced cancers. The assay was immunoSEQ multiplex PCR, and TCRdb's table has in-frame clones only and misses some. The sample has 30,000 to 40,000 clones; around 90% are singletons. Here the sequenced sample was CD4+ or CD8+ T cells sorted from blood, taken in a trial of the OX40 agonist ivuxolimab. These receptors all come from an adult with an advanced solid tumor such as melanoma, head and neck, liver or kidney cancer. The CDR3 runs from the conserved cysteine through the conserved F or W. The D gene is left open where the match is weak. Clone size appears in some rows only: once, few, many, or a class for an expanded clone.

D gene | clone size | J gene | V gene | CDR3 protein | CDR3 DNA
TRBD1 | - | TRBJ2-3 | TRBV19 | CASSMGQGGFEATQYF | TGTGCCAGTAGTATGGGACAGGGGGGGTTCGAGGCTACGCAGTATTTT
TRBD1 | - | TRBJ2-1 | TRBV7-3 | CASSLRGQGDNEQFF | TGTGCCAGCAGCTTAAGGGGACAGGGGGACAATGAGCAGTTCTTC
- | once | TRBJ2-7 | TRBV5-8 | CASSLGFLGYEQYF | TGTGCCAGCAGCTTGGGGTTTCTCGGCTACGAGCAGTACTTC
- | - | TRBJ1-1 | TRBV6-4 | CASRGTDMNTEAFF | TGTGCCAGCAGAGGGACCGATATGAACACTGAAGCTTTCTTT
TRBD2 | - | TRBJ2-3 | TRBV28 | CASSLGLAGGTSTDTQYF | TGTGCCAGCAGTTTAGGGCTAGCGGGGGGGACTAGCACAGATACGCAGTATTTT
- | once | TRBJ2-1 | TRBV27 | CASSLSQNNEQFF | TGTGCCAGCAGTTTAAGTCAGAACAATGAGCAGTTCTTC
- | - | TRBJ2-2 | TRBV2 | CASTNTGELFF | TGTGCCAGCACGAACACCGGGGAGCTGTTTTTT
- | once | TRBJ1-4 | TRBV5-1 | CASSGGEKLFF | TGCGCCAGCAGCGGAGGTGAAAAACTGTTTTTT
- | few | TRBJ1-2 | TRBV6-5 | CASSYSDSYYGYTF | TGTGCCAGCAGTTACTCAGACAGCTACTATGGCTACACCTTC
TRBD2 | - | TRBJ2-5 | TRBV11-2 | CASRGAGGPQETQYF | TGTGCGTCCCGGGGGGCGGGAGGCCCACAAGAGACCCAGTACTTC
- | - | TRBJ1-1 | TRBV11-3 | CASSPTFNTEAFF | TGTGCCAGCAGCCCCACCTTTAACACTGAAGCTTTCTTT
TRBD1 | - | TRBJ2-3 | TRBV9 | CASSTGQGSTDTQYF | TGTGCCAGCAGCACAGGACAGGGGTCCACAGATACGCAGTATTTT
- | - | TRBJ2-1 | TRBV19 | CASSRREAYNEQFF | TGTGCCAGTAGTAGGAGGGAGGCCTACAATGAGCAGTTCTTC
- | - | TRBJ1-2 | TRBV5-1 | CASSLEGLGYGYTF | TGCGCCAGCAGCTTGGAGGGTTTGGGGTATGGCTACACCTTC
TRBD2 | - | TRBJ2-1 | TRBV2 | CASSGGRRNSGSSYNEQFF | TGTGCCAGCAGTGGTGGGCGACGGAATAGCGGGAGCTCCTACAATGAGCAGTTCTTC